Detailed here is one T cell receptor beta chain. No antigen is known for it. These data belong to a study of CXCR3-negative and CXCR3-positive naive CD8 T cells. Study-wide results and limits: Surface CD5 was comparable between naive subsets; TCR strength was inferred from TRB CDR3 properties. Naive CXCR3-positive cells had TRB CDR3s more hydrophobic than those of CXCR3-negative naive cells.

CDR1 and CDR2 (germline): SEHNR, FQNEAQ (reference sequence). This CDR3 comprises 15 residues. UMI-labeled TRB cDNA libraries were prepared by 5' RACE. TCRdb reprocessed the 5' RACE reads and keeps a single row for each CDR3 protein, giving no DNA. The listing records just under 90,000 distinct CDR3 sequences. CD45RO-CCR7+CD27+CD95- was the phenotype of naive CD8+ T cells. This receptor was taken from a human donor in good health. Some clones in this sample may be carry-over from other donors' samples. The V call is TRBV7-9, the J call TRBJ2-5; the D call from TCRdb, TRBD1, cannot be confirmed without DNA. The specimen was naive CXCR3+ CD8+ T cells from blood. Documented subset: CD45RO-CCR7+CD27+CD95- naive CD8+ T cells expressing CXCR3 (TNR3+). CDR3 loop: CASSRRMRGQETQYF.